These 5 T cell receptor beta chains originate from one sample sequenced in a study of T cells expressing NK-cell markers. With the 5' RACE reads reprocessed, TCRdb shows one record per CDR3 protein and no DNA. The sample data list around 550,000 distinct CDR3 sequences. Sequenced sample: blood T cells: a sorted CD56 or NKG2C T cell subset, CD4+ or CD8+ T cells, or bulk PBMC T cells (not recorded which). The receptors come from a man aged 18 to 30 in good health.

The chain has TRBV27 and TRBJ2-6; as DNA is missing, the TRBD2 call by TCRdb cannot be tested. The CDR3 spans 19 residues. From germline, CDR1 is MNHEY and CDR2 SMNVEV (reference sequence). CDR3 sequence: CASSPQDFIRLSGANVLTF.

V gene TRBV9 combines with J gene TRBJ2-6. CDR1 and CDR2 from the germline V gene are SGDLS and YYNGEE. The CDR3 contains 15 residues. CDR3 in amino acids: CASSLGALGANVLTF.

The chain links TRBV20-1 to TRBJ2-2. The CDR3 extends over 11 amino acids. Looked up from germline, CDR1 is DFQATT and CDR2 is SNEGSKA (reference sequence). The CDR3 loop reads CSPGGTGELFF.

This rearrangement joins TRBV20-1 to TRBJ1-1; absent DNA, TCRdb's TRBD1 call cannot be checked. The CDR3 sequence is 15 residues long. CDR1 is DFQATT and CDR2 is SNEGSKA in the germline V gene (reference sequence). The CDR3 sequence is CSAPKGQGVATEAFF.

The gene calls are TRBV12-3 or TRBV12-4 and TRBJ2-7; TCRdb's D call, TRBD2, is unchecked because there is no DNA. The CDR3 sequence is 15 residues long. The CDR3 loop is CASRPLAGVAYEQYF.